This T cell receptor (beta chain) was profiled in a study of T cells in localized non-small cell lung cancer (dated by TCRdb to 2019 to 2021). Context from the whole study: The study analyzed T cell repertoires of under 250 early-stage NSCLC patients, comparing tumors and uninvolved tumor-adjacent lungs. The cohort was made up of 200 to 250 treatment-naive NSCLC patients whose localized lung tumors had been resected. A mean age of about 66 years was recorded for the NSCLC patients, of whom 120 to 150 were male and some 100 were female. What the work shows at the level of the full study, not this receptor alone: Uninvolved tumor-adjacent lung showed the highest T cell clonality, higher than tumor, which suggests more focused antigenic responses in the adjacent lung. Higher T cell density in blood was associated with longer overall survival, whereas higher clonality in adjacent lung was associated with shorter survival. A median of around 57 of the top 100 tumor clones were detected in paired uninvolved adjacent lung, and around 30 of these tumor clones were also found among the top 100 clones of the paired uninvolved adjacent lung. Because of the exploratory design, TCR variables were selected using unadjusted p-values without false-discovery rate correction. Multi-region tumor sequencing was not performed, so intratumor heterogeneity could not be excluded.

At diagnosis, tumor, uninvolved tumor-adjacent lung and peripheral blood were collected and then preserved as a mix of FFPE and fresh-frozen material. For TCR repertoire profiling, the blood samples were analyzed as peripheral blood mononuclear cells. Of note for this clone: Its binding antigen is unknown. There are no base qualities to consult, and no much larger clone falls within one base.

The immunoSEQ Assay was used to sequence TCR beta CDR3 regions from DNA. In the original analysis: To compute T cell density, TCR beta template counts were normalized to usable DNA, which was estimated by amplifying housekeeping genes. The preseqR package was used to estimate richness by extrapolating to 400,000 templates for PBMC samples and to 120,000 templates for tissue samples. Clonality was defined by subtracting Pielou's evenness from one. Tissue-enriched TCRs were identified by differential abundance testing using productive amino-acid clonotypes, minimum total count 5 and alpha 0.1. The Jaccard Index and the Morisita Overlap Index were used to measure how much the repertoires overlapped between compartments. TCR beta CDR3s were clustered by GLIPH together with public tetramer-defined viral CDR3s, and at least three viral sequences plus V-gene enrichment were required for viral motifs. As stored in TCRdb, this immuneACCESS dataset retains in-frame rearrangements with V and J assigned. A fraction of the clones does not appear; measured against another copy, unresolved V genes explain less than half of the discrepancy, and the remainder lacks a known reason. That table furnishes V, J and clone size, whereas the DNA furnished D and trimming. This sample holds approximately 26,000 clones; 91% were observed only once. Less than 5% of the sample is held by the ten biggest clonotypes.

The junction carries 16 bases between V and J, which are trimmed by 6 bases and 10 bases respectively. The CDR3 starts with the cysteine, ends with the phenylalanine, and has 14 residues. Kept here is only the CDR3 DNA, which spans 42 bases and is read in frame from base 1. The germline V gene (reference sequence) supplies CDR1 LNHDA and CDR2 SQIVND. The clonotype originates from a female donor older than 55 with stage II squamous cell lung carcinoma. The receptor chain draws on TRBV19 and TRBJ1-6, with the D gene call left open. The source material was peripheral blood, sampled before any cancer treatment. CDR3 protein: CASSEYVQESPLHF. The bases are TGTGCCAGTAGCGAGTACGTTCAGGAGTCACCCCTCCACTTT.